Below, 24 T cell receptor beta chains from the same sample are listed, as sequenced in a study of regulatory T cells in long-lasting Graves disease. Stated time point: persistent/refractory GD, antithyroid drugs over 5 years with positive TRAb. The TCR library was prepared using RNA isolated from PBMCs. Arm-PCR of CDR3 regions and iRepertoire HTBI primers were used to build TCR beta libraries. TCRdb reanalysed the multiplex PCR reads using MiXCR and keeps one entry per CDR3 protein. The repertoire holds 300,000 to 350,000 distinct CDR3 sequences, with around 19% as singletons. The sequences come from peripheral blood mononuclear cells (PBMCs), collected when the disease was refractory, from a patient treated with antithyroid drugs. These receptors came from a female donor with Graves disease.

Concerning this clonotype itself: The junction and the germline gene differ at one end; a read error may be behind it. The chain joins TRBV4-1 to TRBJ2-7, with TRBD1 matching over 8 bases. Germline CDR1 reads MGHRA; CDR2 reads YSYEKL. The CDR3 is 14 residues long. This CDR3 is CTSSQDRGTYEQYF. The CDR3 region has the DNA TGCACCAGCAGCCAAGACAGGGGAACCTACGAGCAGTACTTC.

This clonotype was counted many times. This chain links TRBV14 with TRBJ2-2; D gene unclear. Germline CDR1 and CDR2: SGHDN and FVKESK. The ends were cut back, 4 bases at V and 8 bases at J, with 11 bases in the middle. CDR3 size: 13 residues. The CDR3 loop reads CASSPRAKGELFF. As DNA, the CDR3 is TGTGCCAGCAGCCCTAGGGCTAAAGGGGAGCTGTTTTTT.

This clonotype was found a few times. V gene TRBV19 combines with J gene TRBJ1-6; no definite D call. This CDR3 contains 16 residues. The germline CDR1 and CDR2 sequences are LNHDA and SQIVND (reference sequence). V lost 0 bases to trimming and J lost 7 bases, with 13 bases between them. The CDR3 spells CASSIERGRLNSPLHF. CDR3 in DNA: TGTGCCAGTAGTATAGAAAGAGGACGACTAAATTCACCCCTCCACTTT.

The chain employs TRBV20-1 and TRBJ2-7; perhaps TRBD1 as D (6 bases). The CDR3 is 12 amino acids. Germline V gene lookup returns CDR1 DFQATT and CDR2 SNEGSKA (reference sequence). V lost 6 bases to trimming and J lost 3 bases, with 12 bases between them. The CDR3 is CSAPRQVYEQYF. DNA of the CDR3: TGCAGTGCCCCCAGACAGGTCTACGAGCAGTACTTC.

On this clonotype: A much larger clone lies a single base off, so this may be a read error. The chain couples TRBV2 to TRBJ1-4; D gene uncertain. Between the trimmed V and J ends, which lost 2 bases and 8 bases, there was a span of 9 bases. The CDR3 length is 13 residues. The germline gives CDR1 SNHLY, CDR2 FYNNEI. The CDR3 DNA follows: TGTGCCAGCAGTGAAAGGATGGACGAAAAACTGTTTTTT. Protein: CASSERMDEKLFF.

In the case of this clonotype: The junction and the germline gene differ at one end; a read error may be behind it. The CDR3 DNA reads TGTGCCGGTAGCAGAAGGGAAGACACTGAAGCTTTCTTT. Encoded protein: CAGSRREDTEAFF. The chain combines TRBV19 with TRBJ1-1; D is ambiguous. This CDR3 contains 13 residues. The germline V gene has CDR1 LNHDA and CDR2 SQIVND (reference sequence).

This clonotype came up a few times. The CDR3 nucleotides are TGCGCCAGCAGCTCGTTGCAGGGGGCGCGGGCTGAAGCTTTCTTT. Translated, it gives CASSSLQGARAEAFF. This chain uses TRBV5-1 with TRBJ1-1; 8 bases match TRBD1. In germline, CDR1 is SGHRS, CDR2 YFSETQ. V was pared by 3 bases and J by 6 bases, with 10 bases of the junction left unmatched. This CDR3 has 15 residues.

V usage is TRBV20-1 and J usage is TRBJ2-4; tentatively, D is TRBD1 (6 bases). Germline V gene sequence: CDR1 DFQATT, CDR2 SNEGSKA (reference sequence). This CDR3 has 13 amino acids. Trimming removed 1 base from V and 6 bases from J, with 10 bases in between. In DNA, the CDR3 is TGCAGTGCTAGAGTCGCAGGGGCAAACATTCAGTACTTC. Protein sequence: CSARVAGANIQYF.

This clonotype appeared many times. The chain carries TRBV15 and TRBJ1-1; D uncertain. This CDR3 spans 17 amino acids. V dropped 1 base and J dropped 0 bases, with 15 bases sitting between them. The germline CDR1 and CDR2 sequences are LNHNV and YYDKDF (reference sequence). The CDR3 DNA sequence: TGTGCCACCAGCAGAGCTGTAGGGTGGCAGGTGAACACTGAAGCTTTCTTT. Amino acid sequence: CATSRAVGWQVNTEAFF.

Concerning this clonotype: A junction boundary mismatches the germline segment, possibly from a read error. CDR3 protein: CASSPRQGAPFWF. The DNA of the CDR3 is TGTGCCAGCAGCCCCCGACAGGGGGCCCCCTTCTGGTTC. The V gene is TRBV7-2, the J gene TRBJ2-4, with TRBD1 matching 10 bases. The CDR3 covers 13 residues. Per germline, CDR1 SGHTA and CDR2 FQGNSA.

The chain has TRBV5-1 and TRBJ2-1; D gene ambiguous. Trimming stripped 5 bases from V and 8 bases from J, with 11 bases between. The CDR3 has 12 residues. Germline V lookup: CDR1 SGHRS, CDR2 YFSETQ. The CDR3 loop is CASSPTSHEQFF. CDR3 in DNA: TGCGCCAGCAGTCCTACTTCGCATGAGCAGTTCTTC.

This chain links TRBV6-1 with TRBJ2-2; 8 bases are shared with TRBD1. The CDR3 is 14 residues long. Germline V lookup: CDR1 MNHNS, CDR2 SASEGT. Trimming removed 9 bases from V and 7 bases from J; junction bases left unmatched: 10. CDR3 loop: CASSRQGSIGELFF. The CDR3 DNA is TGTGCCAGTTCTAGACAGGGGAGTATCGGGGAGCTGTTTTTT.

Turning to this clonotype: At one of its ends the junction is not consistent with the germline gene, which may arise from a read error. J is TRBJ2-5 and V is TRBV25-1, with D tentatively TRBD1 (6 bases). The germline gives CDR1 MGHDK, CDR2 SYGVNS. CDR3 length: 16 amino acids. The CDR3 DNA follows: TGTGCCAGCAGTGACGGTTATTTCCGGGACACAGAGGCCCAGTACTTC. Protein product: CASSDGYFRDTEAQYF.

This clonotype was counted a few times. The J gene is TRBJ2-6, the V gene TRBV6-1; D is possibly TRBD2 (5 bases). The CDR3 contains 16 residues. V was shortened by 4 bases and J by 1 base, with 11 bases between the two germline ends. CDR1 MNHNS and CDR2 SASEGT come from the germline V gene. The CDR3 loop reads CASSGTFESGANVLTF. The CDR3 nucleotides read TGTGCCAGCAGTGGGACTTTCGAATCTGGGGCCAACGTCCTGACTTTC.

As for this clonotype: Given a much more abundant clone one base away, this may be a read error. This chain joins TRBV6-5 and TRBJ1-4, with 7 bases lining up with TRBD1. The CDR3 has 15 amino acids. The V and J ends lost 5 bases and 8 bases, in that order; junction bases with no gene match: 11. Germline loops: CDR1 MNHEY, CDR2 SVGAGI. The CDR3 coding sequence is TGTGCCAGCAGTACCTCAGGGGGTTGGCTCGAAAAACTGTTTTTT. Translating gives CASSTSGGWLEKLFF.

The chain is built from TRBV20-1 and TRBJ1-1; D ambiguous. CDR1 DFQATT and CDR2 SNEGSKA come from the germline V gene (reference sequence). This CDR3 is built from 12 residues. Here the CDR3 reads CTVRGGDTEAFF. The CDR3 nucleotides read TGCACTGTTCGCGGTGGAGACACTGAAGCTTTCTTT.

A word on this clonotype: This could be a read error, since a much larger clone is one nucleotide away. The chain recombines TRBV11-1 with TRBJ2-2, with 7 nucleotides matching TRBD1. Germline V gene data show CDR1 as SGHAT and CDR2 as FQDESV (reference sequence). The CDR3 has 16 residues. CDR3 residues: CASSFRPGQSTGELLF. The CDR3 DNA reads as TGTGCCAGCAGCTTTCGCCCGGGACAGAGCACCGGGGAGCTGCTTTTT.

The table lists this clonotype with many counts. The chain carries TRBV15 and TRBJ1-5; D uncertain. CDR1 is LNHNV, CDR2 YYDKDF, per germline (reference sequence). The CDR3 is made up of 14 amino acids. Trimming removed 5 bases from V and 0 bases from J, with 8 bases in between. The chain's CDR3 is CATSVTVSNQPQHF. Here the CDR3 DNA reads TGTGCCACCAGCGTAACAGTTAGCAATCAGCCCCAGCATTTT. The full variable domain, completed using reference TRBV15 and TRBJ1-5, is DAMVIQNPRYQVTQFGKPVTLSCSQTLNHNVMYWYQQKSSQAPKLLFHYYDKDFNNEADTPDNFQSRRPNTSFCFLDIRSPGLGDTAMYLCATSVTVSNQPQHFGDGTRLSIL.

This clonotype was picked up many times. The CDR3 region is CSATRTGRNTEAFF. The CDR3 DNA sequence: TGCAGCGCGACCAGGACAGGGAGGAACACTGAAGCTTTCTTT. The chain combines TRBV29-1 with TRBJ1-1; 8 nucleotides align to TRBD1. This CDR3 comprises 14 residues. J lost 1 base, V lost 7 bases, and 8 bases had no gene match. From germline, CDR1 is SQVTM and CDR2 ANQGSEA. The full variable domain, with the rest looked up from reference TRBV29-1 and TRBJ1-1, is SAVISQKPSRDICQRGTSLTIQCQVDSQVTMMFWYRQQPGQSLTLIATANQGSEATYESGFVIDKFPISRPNLTFSTLTVSNMSPEDSSIYLCSATRTGRNTEAFFGQGTRLTVV.

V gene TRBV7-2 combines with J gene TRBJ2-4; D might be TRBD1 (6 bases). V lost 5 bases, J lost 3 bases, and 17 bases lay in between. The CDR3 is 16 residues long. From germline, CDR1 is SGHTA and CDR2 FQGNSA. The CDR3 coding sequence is TGTGCCAGCAGCCCCAAAGGAAGGACAGTCAAAAACATTCAGTACTTC. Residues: CASSPKGRTVKNIQYF.

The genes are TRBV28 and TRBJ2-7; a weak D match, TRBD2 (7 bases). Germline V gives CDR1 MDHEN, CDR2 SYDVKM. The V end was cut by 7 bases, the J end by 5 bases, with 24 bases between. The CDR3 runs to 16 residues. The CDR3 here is CASTDPRGGDIDEQYF. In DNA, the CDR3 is TGTGCCAGCACCGACCCAAGGGGGGGAGATATCGACGAGCAGTACTTC.

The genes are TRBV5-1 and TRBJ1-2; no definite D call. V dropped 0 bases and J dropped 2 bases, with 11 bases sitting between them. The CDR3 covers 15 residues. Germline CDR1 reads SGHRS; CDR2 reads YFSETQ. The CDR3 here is CASSLGGQANYGYTF. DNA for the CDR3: TGCGCCAGCAGCTTGGGTGGCCAGGCCAACTATGGCTACACCTTC.

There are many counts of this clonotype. CDR3 protein: CASSSSPGRRDDERYGYTF. CDR3 coding DNA: TGTGCCAGCAGCTCATCCCCGGGGAGGCGGGACGACGAGCGCTATGGCTACACCTTC. This rearrangement joins TRBV27 to TRBJ1-2, with D possibly being TRBD1 (5 bases). This CDR3 comprises 19 residues. Germline V lookup: CDR1 MNHEY, CDR2 SMNVEV (reference sequence). V gave up 6 bases and J gave up 4 bases, with 30 bases separating them.

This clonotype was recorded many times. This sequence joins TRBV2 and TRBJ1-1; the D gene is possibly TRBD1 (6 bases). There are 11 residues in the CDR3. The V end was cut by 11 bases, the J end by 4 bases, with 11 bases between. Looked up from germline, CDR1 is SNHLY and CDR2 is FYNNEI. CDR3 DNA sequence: TGTGCCTACGGAGGGGGCACTGAAGCTTTCTTT. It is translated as CAYGGGTEAFF.